Below, one TCR beta chain is given with its context. Produced via immunoSEQ multiplex PCR; TCRdb's table is partial and in-frame only. The sample holds 110,000 to 150,000 clones, approximately 84% seen once. This record belongs to a study of blood T cell repertoires in COVID-19. This CDR3 has 13 amino acids. V was shortened by 6 bases and J by 4 bases, with 13 bases between the two germline ends. Germline assignment: CDR1 SQVTM and CDR2 ANQGSEA. This chain uses TRBV29-1 with TRBJ1-3, with a tentative D call TRBD1 (5 bases). Material for sequencing was peripheral blood. This clonotype was sampled from a human donor in a cohort sampled during active COVID-19. The CDR3 protein is CSVEETAGNTIYF. The CDR3 nucleotides are TGCAGCGTCGAGGAGACAGCAGGAAACACCATATATTTT.